The sequence of this T cell receptor (beta chain) was determined in a study of blood T cell repertoires in COVID-19. Study as a whole: Material from acute and convalescent COVID-19 was sourced from the United States, Italy and Spain. The analysed material was cDNA or gDNA that came from T cells, B-cell-depleted T cells, or PBMCs.

Original processing notes: From reference gene primer amplification, estimates of nucleated cell counts were derived. Libraries were prepared by immunoSEQ multiplex PCR; TCRdb keeps only in-frame clonotypes and omits some of them. V, J and clone size were drawn from that table, and D and trimming were deduced from the DNA. The repertoire includes 150,000 to 200,000 clones, 80% to 85% of them detected once, and approximately 2.6% sits in the top ten. The sequence was collected from a human donor with acute or convalescent COVID-19. The donor label of this sample is uncertain. Sequencing was done on a sample of peripheral blood.

The CDR3 DNA is TGTGCCAGCAGCCCCGGGACTAGCAAGTACAATGAGCAGTTCTTC. Translated: CASSPGTSKYNEQFF. V is TRBV7-3 and J is TRBJ2-1; 9 nucleotides align to TRBD2. CDR1 is SGHTA and CDR2 is FQGTGA in the germline V gene. The CDR3 loop spans 15 amino acids. J was trimmed by 4 bases and V by 5 bases; bases with no gene match: 6. The full variable domain, its missing parts supplied by reference TRBV7-3 and TRBJ2-1, is GAGVSQTPSNKVTEKGKYVELRCDPISGHTALYWYRQSLGQGPEFLIYFQGTGAADDSGLPNDRFFAVRPEGSVSTLKIQRTERGDSAVYLCASSPGTSKYNEQFFGPGTRLTVL.